The subject of this entry is one T cell receptor beta chain. This sample was included in a study of blood T cell repertoires in COVID-19. Study context: From T cells, B-cell-depleted T cells, or PBMCs came the material, which was cDNA or gDNA.

Clones were read by immunoSEQ multiplex PCR, and TCRdb kept only the in-frame ones, dropping some. The table has hundreds of thousands of clones, approximately 85% seen once; the top ten hold roughly 2%. Germline CDR1 SGHVS, CDR2 FQNEAQ. Trimming pared 4 bases from V and 6 bases from J, leaving 12 bases between. The CDR3 consists of 13 residues. The chain has TRBV7-8 and TRBJ1-1, with D possibly TRBD1 on 6 matching bases. The sequencing input was PBMCs or T cells enriched from blood (not recorded which). The clonotype originates from a man aged 25 to 45 who had recovered from COVID-19. CDR3 bases: TGTGCCAGCAGCTATCAGGGGAGGGCTGAAGCTTTCTTT. Its protein product is CASSYQGRAEAFF.